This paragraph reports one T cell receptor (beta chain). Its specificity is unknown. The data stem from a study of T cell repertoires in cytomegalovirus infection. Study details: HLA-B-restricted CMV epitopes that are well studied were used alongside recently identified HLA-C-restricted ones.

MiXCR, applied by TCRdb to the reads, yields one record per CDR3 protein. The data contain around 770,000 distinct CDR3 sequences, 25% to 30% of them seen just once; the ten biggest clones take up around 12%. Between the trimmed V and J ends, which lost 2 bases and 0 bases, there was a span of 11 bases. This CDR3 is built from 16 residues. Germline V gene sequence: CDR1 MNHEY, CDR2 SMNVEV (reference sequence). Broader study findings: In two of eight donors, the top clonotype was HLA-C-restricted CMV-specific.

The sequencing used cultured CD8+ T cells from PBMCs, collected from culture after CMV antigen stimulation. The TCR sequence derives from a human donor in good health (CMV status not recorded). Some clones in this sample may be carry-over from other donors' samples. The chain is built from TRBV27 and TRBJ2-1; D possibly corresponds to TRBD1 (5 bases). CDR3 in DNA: TGTGCCAGCAGTTTAAAGGGGTTGAGCTCCTACAATGAGCAGTTCTTC. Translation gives CASSLKGLSSYNEQFF.